The next 7 T cell receptor beta chains were all read from a single sample in a study of T cell responses to AZD1222 COVID-19 vaccine. Repertoires were generated with immunoSEQ multiplex PCR, while TCRdb's copy carries only in-frame clones and drops some. The top ten hold 7% of the sample, which has approximately 90,000 clones, around 85% seen once. The source material was peripheral blood, sampled on day 0 of AZD1222 vaccination. Receptor source: an adult in good health.

This clone has a handful of counts. V gene TRBV5-5 combines with J gene TRBJ2-7; 8 bases line up with TRBD1. Losses at the gene ends were 4 bases for V and 5 bases for J; bases not matched to a gene: 8. Germline V gives CDR1 SGHKS, CDR2 YYEKEE (reference sequence). The CDR3 length is 14 residues. The CDR3 bases are TGTGCCAGCAGCCTACGGACAGGGCCCGACGAGCAGTACTTC. This gives the protein CASSLRTGPDEQYF. Using reference TRBV5-5 and TRBJ2-7 for the parts outside the CDR3, the full variable domain is DAGVTQSPTHLIKTRGQQVTLRCSPISGHKSVSWYQQVLGQGPQFIFQYYEKEERGRGNFPDRFSARQFPNYSSELNVNALLLGDSALYLCASSLRTGPDEQYFGPGTRLTVT.

The chain couples TRBV3-1 (or the pseudogene TRBV3-2) to TRBJ2-3, with 9 bases identical to TRBD2. CDR3 length: 14 amino acids. The germline V gene has CDR1 LGHDT and CDR2 YNNKEL (reference sequence). Trimming at V came to 4 bases and at J to 4 bases, leaving 3 bases not matched to a gene. The CDR3 spells CASSLGTSSDTQYF. The DNA of the CDR3 is TGTGCCAGCAGCCTCGGGACTAGCTCAGATACGCAGTATTTT.

This clone appeared once. This chain connects TRBV28 to TRBJ1-1; D perhaps matches TRBD1 (5 bases). This CDR3 contains 16 residues. Germline V gives CDR1 MDHEN, CDR2 SYDVKM. With 1 base removed from V and 3 bases from J, the gap between germline ends came to 15 bases. The CDR3 nucleotides are TGTGCCAGCAGTTTATACGGCTGGGGGAAGGACACTGAAGCTTTCTTT. Encoded protein: CASSLYGWGKDTEAFF.

This clone appeared once. The CDR3 nucleotides are TGTGCCAGTAGTATTACGACAGGGATCAATCAGCCCCAGCATTTT. Protein sequence: CASSITTGINQPQHF. The V and J genes are TRBV19 and TRBJ1-5; 7 nucleotides agree with TRBD1. The junction had 5 bases not matched to a gene; V was cut back by 3 bases and J by 3 bases. This CDR3 comprises 15 residues. Looked up from germline, CDR1 is LNHDA and CDR2 is SQIVND (reference sequence).

Only a few counts were recorded for this clone. The V gene is TRBV7-9, the J gene TRBJ1-2; 10 bases line up with TRBD1. Germline values: CDR1 SEHNR, CDR2 FQNEAQ (reference sequence). Losses at the gene ends were 3 bases for V and 5 bases for J; bases not matched to a gene: 6. The CDR3 runs 15 residues. In DNA, the CDR3 is TGTGCCAGCAGCTTCGGACAGGGGGTTGAGTATGGCTACACCTTC. Encoded protein: CASSFGQGVEYGYTF. Based on the CDR3 plus reference TRBV7-9 and TRBJ1-2, the full variable domain is DTGVSQNPRHKITKRGQNVTFRCDPISEHNRLYWYRQTLGQGPEFLTYFQNEAQLEKSRLLSDRFSAERPKGSFSTLEIQRTEQGDSAMYLCASSFGQGVEYGYTFGSGTRLTVV.

J is TRBJ2-2 and V is TRBV15; the D gene is possibly TRBD1 (6 bases). The CDR3 covers 17 residues. Germline CDR1 and CDR2: LNHNV and YYDKDF (reference sequence). Trimming pared 3 bases from V and 1 base from J, leaving 15 bases between. The CDR3: CATSSRDTTWNTGELFF. The CDR3 nucleotides are TGTGCCACCAGCAGCCGGGACACCACTTGGAACACCGGGGAGCTGTTTTTT.

The chain carries TRBV28 and TRBJ1-5, with D perhaps matching TRBD1 (5 bases). The CDR3 extends over 13 amino acids. The V end was cut by 7 bases, the J end by 7 bases, with 14 bases between. The germline gives CDR1 MDHEN, CDR2 SYDVKM. CDR3 bases: TGTGCCAGCAAGGCGGGGGTCGGGCAGCCCCAGCATTTT. Its protein is CASKAGVGQPQHF.